The 28 T cell receptor beta chains in this list originate from one sample, sequenced in a study of shared clonotypes between healthy human individuals. The table came from immunoSEQ multiplex PCR; TCRdb's copy has only in-frame clones and leaves some out. In the table there are more than 2 million clones, about 95% of which are singletons. Naive-designated CD8 cells lacked CD45RO, were positively enriched for CCR7, and omitted terminally differentiated effector memory CD45RA+ cells. The specimen was naive CD8+ T cells sorted from blood. Receptors were obtained from a man between 18 and 29 years old in good health.

This clone has a single count. This chain links TRBV4-1 with TRBJ1-4, with 8 nucleotides matching TRBD1. J gave up 5 bases and V 1 base, and 9 bases lay outside the gene matches. The CDR3 extends over 17 amino acids. Germline V gene data show CDR1 as MGHRA and CDR2 as YSYEKL. CDR3 DNA: TGCGCCAGCAGCCAAGGTGTAACCGGGACAGGAAATGAAAAACTGTTTTTT. It yields the protein CASSQGVTGTGNEKLFF.

On this clone itself: Additional DNA sequences in this sample encode the identical CDR3. The chain recombines TRBV30 with TRBJ2-7; 7 bases agree with TRBD2. The germline gives CDR1 GTSNPN, CDR2 SVGIG (reference sequence). There are 12 residues in the CDR3. With 0 bases clipped from V and 7 bases from J, the junction kept 3 bases outside the gene matches. CDR3 sequence: CAWSVLGGEQYF. CDR3 DNA sequence: TGTGCCTGGAGTGTACTGGGGGGGGAGCAGTACTTC.

The rearrangement links TRBV27 to TRBJ2-7; 8 bases align to TRBD2. The CDR3 has 15 amino acids. The germline V gene has CDR1 MNHEY and CDR2 SMNVEV (reference sequence). The V and J ends lost 4 bases and 0 bases, in that order; junction bases with no gene match: 5. CDR3 nucleotides: TGTGCCAGCAGTTCCTTGCGGGGGGACTCCTACGAGCAGTACTTC. This translates into CASSSLRGDSYEQYF.

This rearrangement joins TRBV6-1 to TRBJ2-7; 10 bases agree with TRBD1. Germline V gene sequence: CDR1 MNHNS, CDR2 SASEGT. J was trimmed by 0 bases and V by 4 bases; bases with no gene match: 3. The CDR3 has 15 amino acids. CDR3 sequence: CASSVRTGGSYEQYF. As DNA, the CDR3 is TGTGCCAGCAGTGTTCGGACAGGGGGCTCCTACGAGCAGTACTTC.

The V gene is TRBV7-9, the J gene TRBJ2-7; no definite D call. The CDR3 contains 11 residues. The ends were cut back, 4 bases at V and 3 bases at J, with 4 bases in the middle. In germline, CDR1 is SEHNR, CDR2 FQNEAQ (reference sequence). The chain's CDR3 is CASSYLYEQYF. CDR3 in DNA: TGTGCCAGCAGCTATCTCTACGAGCAGTACTTC.

The chain couples TRBV9 to TRBJ1-2, with TRBD1 as a possible D gene (5 bases). CDR3 length: 16 amino acids. Germline loops: CDR1 SGDLS, CDR2 YYNGEE. V lost 0 bases to trimming and J lost 1 base, with 13 bases between them. The CDR3 loop is CASSVGRQRDNYGYTF. CDR3 DNA: TGTGCCAGCAGCGTAGGGCGACAGAGAGATAACTATGGCTACACCTTC.

With regard to this clone: Other DNA sequences in the same sample also yield this CDR3. This sequence joins TRBV9 and TRBJ2-7; the D gene is possibly TRBD1 (6 bases). Germline lookup yields CDR1 SGDLS and CDR2 YYNGEE. V was cut by 3 bases and J by 0 bases, with 10 bases left in between. The CDR3 is 14 residues long. The CDR3 spells CASSAGTSSYEQYF. The DNA for the CDR3 is TGTGCCAGCAGCGCTGGGACAAGCTCCTACGAGCAGTACTTC.

For this clone: Other DNA sequences in this sample translate to the same CDR3. The CDR3 DNA reads TGTGCCAGCAGCGTGGGGGGCGACTCCTACGAGCAGTACTTC. Translation gives CASSVGGDSYEQYF. J is TRBJ2-7 and V is TRBV9, with D tentatively TRBD1 or TRBD2 (6 bases each). V was clipped by 2 bases and J by 0 bases, with 9 bases between them. The CDR3 consists of 14 residues. Germline CDR1 reads SGDLS; CDR2 reads YYNGEE. The entire variable domain, with the rest obtained from reference TRBV9 and TRBJ2-7, is as follows: DSGVTQTPKHLITATGQRVTLRCSPRSGDLSVYWYQQSLDQGLQFLIQYYNGEERAKGNILERFSAQQFPDLHSELNLSSLELGDSALYFCASSVGGDSYEQYFGPGTRLTVT.

The V gene is TRBV7-8, the J gene TRBJ2-1; 11 positions match TRBD1. Germline CDR1 SGHVS, CDR2 FQNEAQ. The CDR3 has 16 amino acids. The J segment lost 5 bases and the V segment lost 2 bases, leaving 5 bases of the junction unmatched. The CDR3 loop reads CASSLWTGGGNNEQFF. The CDR3 DNA is TGTGCCAGCAGCTTATGGACAGGGGGCGGGAACAATGAGCAGTTCTTC.

The V call is TRBV19, the J call TRBJ2-7; 10 bases are a match to TRBD1. The V gene end was trimmed by 9 bases and the J gene end by 6 bases; junction bases not matched to a gene: 8. Germline V gene data show CDR1 as LNHDA and CDR2 as SQIVND (reference sequence). This CDR3 is built from 13 residues. DNA of the CDR3: TGTGCCAGCCACGACAGGGGGCTTGGCGAGCAGTACTTC. This translates into CASHDRGLGEQYF.

This clone was recorded once. The chain couples TRBV27 to TRBJ1-5, with 7 nucleotides matching TRBD1. V dropped 3 bases and J dropped 4; count of bases not matched to a gene: 3. The CDR3 totals 14 residues. Germline lookup yields CDR1 MNHEY and CDR2 SMNVEV (reference sequence). The CDR3 region has the DNA TGTGCCAGCAGTTTTGACAGGGCTAATCAGCCCCAGCATTTT. Protein sequence: CASSFDRANQPQHF.

V usage is TRBV5-5 and J usage is TRBJ1-2, with unresolved D. CDR1 is SGHKS and CDR2 is YYEKEE in the germline V gene (reference sequence). This CDR3 has 14 amino acids. Trimming pared 4 bases from V and 1 base from J, leaving 11 bases between. In DNA form, the CDR3 reads TGTGCCAGCAGCCCAACGGGAGGTAACTATGGCTACACCTTC. This codes for CASSPTGGNYGYTF.

Only one count was recorded for this clone. CDR3 DNA: TGCGCCAGCAGCCAGGCAGTTCGGGAGACCCAGTACTTC. Amino acids: CASSQAVRETQYF. The chain links TRBV4-1 to TRBJ2-5; D not resolved. The CDR3 spans 13 residues. The germline V and J ends were trimmed by 3 bases and 5 bases, with 10 bases remaining between them. Germline CDR1 MGHRA, CDR2 YSYEKL.

This clone is a singleton in its sample. This chain joins TRBV5-1 and TRBJ2-7; D is perhaps TRBD1 (6 bases). The CDR3 length is 14 residues. Germline V gives CDR1 SGHRS, CDR2 YFSETQ. The ends were cut back, 2 bases at V and 3 bases at J, with 12 bases in the middle. Here the CDR3 reads CASSLVRGIYEQYF. In nucleotides, the CDR3 is TGCGCCAGCAGCTTAGTCAGGGGAATCTACGAGCAGTACTTC.

The gene calls are TRBV5-6 and TRBJ2-1; D ambiguous. Germline V gene data show CDR1 as SGHDT and CDR2 as YYEEEE. This CDR3 comprises 11 residues. V gave up 2 bases and J gave up 10 bases, with 7 bases separating them. The CDR3 spells CASSFLLEQFF. CDR3 coding DNA: TGTGCCAGCAGCTTTCTACTAGAGCAGTTCTTC.

The V gene is TRBV15, the J gene TRBJ2-7, with unresolved D. This CDR3 has 16 amino acids. Germline V CDR1 and CDR2: LNHNV, YYDKDF (reference sequence). V lost 5 bases, J lost 3 bases, and 20 bases lay in between. The CDR3 bases are TGTGCCACCAGCCCCGCGGTAGGGCTCCGGTACTACGAGCAGTACTTC. It translates to CATSPAVGLRYYEQYF.

This chain links TRBV4-3 with TRBJ1-4, with 8 nucleotides matching TRBD1. V lost 1 base and J lost 4; bases outside the gene matches: 5. The CDR3 is 16 amino acids. Per germline, CDR1 LGHNA and CDR2 YSLEER. CDR3 loop: CASSQVGQGVNEKLFF. The CDR3 DNA follows: TGCGCCAGCAGCCAAGTTGGACAGGGCGTTAATGAAAAACTGTTTTTT.

The chain is built from TRBV7-2 and TRBJ1-5, with a tentative D call TRBD1 (5 bases). The CDR3 has 18 residues. Germline-derived CDR1 and CDR2 are SGHTA and FQGNSA. Trimming removed 1 base from V and 0 bases from J, with 16 bases in between. The CDR3 is CASSLVAIRGYSNQPQHF. Written as DNA, the CDR3 is TGTGCCAGCAGCTTAGTGGCCATTCGGGGCTATAGCAATCAGCCCCAGCATTTT.

This rearrangement joins TRBV6-6 to TRBJ1-2, with TRBD1 matching over 8 bases. The CDR3 is 14 amino acids. J lost 1 base, V lost 2 bases, and 0 bases had no gene match. CDR1 and CDR2 (germline): MNHNY, SVGAGI (reference sequence). As DNA, the CDR3 is TGTGCCAGCAGTTACGACAGGGGTAACTATGGCTACACCTTC. It translates to CASSYDRGNYGYTF.

The chain uses TRBV4-1 and TRBJ2-7, with D possibly being TRBD2 (5 bases). Trimming removed 0 bases from V and 3 bases from J, with 12 bases in between. Germline V CDR1 and CDR2: MGHRA, YSYEKL. The CDR3 spans 15 residues. The CDR3 here is CASSQDPSGVYEQYF. CDR3 nucleotide sequence: TGCGCCAGCAGCCAAGATCCCAGCGGTGTCTACGAGCAGTACTTC.

The count of this clone is one. The gene calls are TRBV11-1 and TRBJ2-7; D perhaps matches TRBD1 (6 bases). The CDR3 extends over 14 amino acids. Germline CDR1 SGHAT, CDR2 FQDESV (reference sequence). V was cut by 5 bases and J by 5 bases, with 16 bases left in between. The CDR3 loop reads CASSPLWGLDEQYF. Here the CDR3 DNA reads TGTGCCAGCAGCCCGTTGTGGGGGCTAGACGAGCAGTACTTC.

As to this clone: At the DNA level, this CDR3 is encoded by other sequences in the same sample as well. The chain carries TRBV9 and TRBJ2-7; D gene uncertain. Germline-derived CDR1 and CDR2 are SGDLS and YYNGEE. This CDR3 is 13 amino acids long. V was cut by 3 bases and J by 0 bases, with 7 bases left in between. The CDR3 nucleotides read TGTGCCAGCAGCGGGGGATCCTCCTACGAGCAGTACTTC. Protein sequence: CASSGGSSYEQYF.

The rearrangement joins TRBV5-1 to TRBJ2-1, with TRBD2 matching 13 bases. This CDR3 has 18 residues. The trim removed 3 bases at V and 0 bases at J, leaving 6 bases unmatched. Looked up from germline, CDR1 is SGHRS and CDR2 is YFSETQ. CDR3 nucleotides: TGCGCCAGCAGCTACGGACTAGCGGGGGATCGCTCCTACAATGAGCAGTTCTTC. Translated: CASSYGLAGDRSYNEQFF.

This clone was detected once. This rearrangement joins TRBV6-5 to TRBJ2-3; TRBD2 is a possible D gene (5 bases). The V end was cut by 6 bases, the J end by 1 base, with 5 bases between. The CDR3 consists of 12 residues. Looked up from germline, CDR1 is MNHEY and CDR2 is SVGAGI. CDR3 residues: CASRGGTDTQYF. The CDR3 nucleotides read TGTGCCAGCAGGGGAGGCACAGATACGCAGTATTTT.

Notes on this clone: Other DNA sequences within the sample encode an identical CDR3. The chain uses TRBV7-9 and TRBJ2-7; perhaps D is TRBD1 or TRBD2 (5 bases each). This CDR3 has 14 amino acids. Germline V gene data show CDR1 as SEHNR and CDR2 as FQNEAQ (reference sequence). Between the trimmed V and J ends, which lost 4 bases and 3 bases, there was a span of 13 bases. The CDR3 loop is CASSSGTGFYEQYF. The DNA for the CDR3 is TGTGCCAGCAGCTCCGGGACGGGTTTCTACGAGCAGTACTTC.

The table lists this clone with a count of one. The junction shows a germline mismatch at one end, possibly a read error. Other DNA sequences in this specimen translate into the identical CDR3. V usage is TRBV6-5 and J usage is TRBJ1-5; D call uncertain. This CDR3 is 14 amino acids long. Germline V gene lookup returns CDR1 MNHEY and CDR2 SVGAGI. Here the CDR3 reads CASSYSSSNQPQHF. DNA for the CDR3: TGCGCCAGCAGTTACTCAAGCAGCAATCAGCCCCAGCATTTT.

This chain connects TRBV25-1 to TRBJ1-1; 11 bases map to TRBD1. The ends lost 4 bases at V and 6 bases at J; junction bases unmatched: 7. Germline loops: CDR1 MGHDK, CDR2 SYGVNS. CDR3 length equals 15 residues. The CDR3 DNA reads TGTGCCAGCAGTGTGGACAGGGGGCATCTCCCTGAAGCTTTCTTT. This gives the protein CASSVDRGHLPEAFF. The full variable domain, rest sourced from reference TRBV25-1 and TRBJ1-1, is EADIYQTPRYLVIGTGKKITLECSQTMGHDKMYWYQQDPGMELHLIHYSYGVNSTEKGDLSSESTVSRIRTEHFPLTLESARPSHTSQYLCASSVDRGHLPEAFFGQGTRLTVV.

With respect to this clone: At the DNA level, this CDR3 is encoded by other sequences in the same sample as well. The J gene is TRBJ2-3, the V gene TRBV7-9; TRBD2 aligns across 9 bases. Germline V lookup: CDR1 SEHNR, CDR2 FQNEAQ (reference sequence). V lost 1 base, J lost 2 bases, and 1 base stayed unmatched. This CDR3 contains 15 residues. CDR3 residues: CASSLGLADTDTQYF. The CDR3 DNA sequence: TGTGCCAGCAGCTTAGGACTAGCGGACACAGATACGCAGTATTTT.